This T cell receptor beta chain was captured in a study of PD-L1 blockade in urothelial cancer (dated by TCRdb to the late 2010s). The study in broad terms: Every patient began therapy at some point between 2013 and 2015 and was given atezolizumab 1,200 mg intravenously every 3 weeks. About 90% of the 29 patients were identified as males with urothelial cancer of bladder origin, and a prior smoking history was reported by 18 of 29 patients. An ECOG performance status of 0 or 1 was recorded for the patients, and 0 to 3 prior chemotherapy regimens had been received by the patients. Blood samples were analyzed at two time points: 3 weeks after treatment start (second dose) and 6 weeks after treatment start. A median of around 150,000 T cells and around 81,000 unique TCRs was obtained from blood samples, and a median clonality of roughly 0.082 was observed. The study was an exploratory multi-omic analysis of somatic, immune and clinical correlates of response to PD-L1 blockade with atezolizumab in urothelial cancer. Pretreatment tumor samples, along with matched peripheral blood collected serially before and after atezolizumab treatment, underwent TCR sequencing. Durable clinical benefit meant progression-free survival longer than 6 months, and TCR features were also tested against progression-free and overall survival. In the same patients, whole exome sequencing and RNA sequencing of pretreatment tumors were performed in addition to TCR sequencing. Durable clinical benefit was achieved by nine patients but not by the remaining 20. Approximately 29 patients had pretreatment blood TCR-seq, about 25 had at least one posttreatment blood collection, and about 25 had tumor TCR-seq. The paper as a whole reports these results and caveats: Small sample size (n ≈ 28) and many exploratory analyses mean the results are intended to be hypothesis-generating. Greater expansion of tumor-associated TCR clones in peripheral blood 3 weeks after the start of treatment was observed in patients with durable benefit (n ≈ 24, p = 0.022). Improved progression-free and overall survival was found to be associated with pretreatment peripheral blood TCR clonality below the median.

CDR1 and CDR2 (ENHRY, SYGVKD) derive from the germline V gene. Counted from cysteine to phenylalanine, this CDR3 has 15 amino acids. Only the CDR3 DNA is retained, 45 bases long and in frame from the first base. V is reduced by 0 bases and J by 0 bases, leaving a spacing of 8 bases between them. A total of 29 patients with locally advanced or metastatic urothelial carcinoma, treated at Memorial Sloan Kettering on a trial protocol, made up the cohort. Peripheral blood mononuclear cells were collected pretreatment and during treatment, with between 1 and 8 total time points per patient. The Qiagen DNeasy Blood extraction kit was used to purify genomic DNA from total PBMCs and tumor samples. PBMCs were collected pretreatment and during treatment, and were isolated and stored as previously described. On this clone: What this receptor recognizes is not known. Base qualities are missing; no much larger clone stands one base away.

Each PCR received spiked-in synthetic TCR analog templates so that absolute template abundance could be estimated from read counts. The immunoSEQ assay used bias-controlled V and J gene primers to amplify TCRbeta CDR3 regions from genomic DNA. Sequencing of rearranged TCRbeta segments was performed at approximately 20X coverage. In the source study's methods: Sequencing errors were corrected by clustering and CDR3s were annotated against IMGT to assign V, D and J genes. Out-of-frame and stop-codon sequences were excluded, and only productive TCRbeta rearrangements were used in downstream analyses. Clonality was calculated as one minus the Shannon entropy normalized by the log of the number of unique productive sequences. Fisher's exact test with Benjamini-Hochberg correction, using a cutoff of adjusted p below 0.01, was how clones that differed between time points or between blood and tumor were identified. This is the immuneACCESS table as TCRdb keeps it, with only in-frame sequences that have V and J called. A part of the clones is gone; compared with another copy, unresolved V genes explain less than half, and the rest is unexplained. Clonal size and the V and J genes are those of that table, whereas D and trimming came from the DNA. Recorded for this sample are some 30,000 clones; about 88% of them occurred a single time. The ten largest clones add up to approximately 2% of the sample.

The chain joins TRBV10-3 to TRBJ1-1; the D gene is possibly TRBD1, with 5 bases matching. This receptor was taken from a man aged 50 to 59 with urothelial cancer. The sample was PBMCs, taken around atezolizumab (anti-PD-L1) treatment. The nucleotides read TGTGCCATCAGTGAGTCAGGGACTATGAACACTGAAGCTTTCTTT. This yields the protein CAISESGTMNTEAFF.